These 10 T cell receptor beta chains were sequenced from one sample in a study of beta chain features in type 1 diabetes. Study-level points and caveats: All four CD4+ subsets of Type 1 diabetes patients contained TCRB CDR3s that were moderately but significantly shorter.

Reverse transcription of all isolated RNA meant that expressed TCRB transcripts were sequenced. The method was immunoSEQ multiplex PCR; TCRdb's version includes in-frame clones alone and lacks a portion of them. This table has 20,000 to 25,000 clones, more than 45% appearing once. Antigens of these TCRs are unknown. Material: stem cell memory CD4+ T cells from blood. All receptors come from a man aged 18 to 30 with type 1 diabetes.

The V and J genes are TRBV2 and TRBJ1-5; D possibly corresponds to TRBD1 (5 bases). CDR1 and CDR2 from the germline V gene are SNHLY and FYNNEI. Trimming left V 4 bases short and J 7 bases short, with 14 bases between. The CDR3 loop spans 14 amino acids. CDR3 coding DNA: TGTGCCAGCAGTGTACAAGGGGCTCGGCAGCCCCAGCATTTT. Translated, it gives CASSVQGARQPQHF.

The V gene is TRBV11-1, the J gene TRBJ1-1, with D maybe TRBD1 (5 bases). Trimming took off 4 bases at V and 2 bases at J, with 8 bases between the two ends. From germline, CDR1 is SGHAT and CDR2 FQDESV (reference sequence). The CDR3 is 13 amino acids. The CDR3 DNA reads TGTGCCAGCAGCTCCCAGGGAAACACTGAAGCTTTCTTT. Protein sequence: CASSSQGNTEAFF.

The rearrangement joins TRBV6-1 to TRBJ2-3; TRBD1 is a possible D gene (5 bases). CDR3 length equals 12 residues. V lost 6 bases, J lost 2 bases, and 6 bases lay in between. Germline V gene sequence: CDR1 MNHNS, CDR2 SASEGT. In DNA, the CDR3 is TGTGCCAGCAGGACAGACACAGATACGCAGTATTTT. It translates to CASRTDTDTQYF.

V is TRBV7-2 and J is TRBJ2-5, with 13 bases fitting TRBD2. CDR3 length equals 15 residues. After removal of 2 bases from V and 5 bases from J, the junction contained 2 bases not matched to a gene. The germline V gene encodes CDR1 SGHTA and CDR2 FQGNSA. The CDR3 DNA sequence: TGTGCCAGCAGCTTAACTAGCGGGGGGGCCGAGACCCAGTACTTC. Amino acid sequence: CASSLTSGGAETQYF.

This clone was counted between two and nine times. V and J are TRBV25-1 and TRBJ2-7, with 9 positions matching TRBD1. Germline CDR1 reads MGHDK; CDR2 reads SYGVNS. CDR3 length: 17 residues. V trimming: 3 bases; J trimming: 2 bases; junction bases outside the gene matches: 11. The CDR3 coding sequence is TGTGCCAGCAGTGATTCCAATACCGGGACAGGGCCCTACGAGCAGTACTTC. Amino acid sequence: CASSDSNTGTGPYEQYF.

The chain combines TRBV10-3 with TRBJ2-1; 7 positions agree with TRBD1. CDR3 size: 14 residues. The germline V gene has CDR1 ENHRY and CDR2 SYGVKD. After removal of 10 bases from V and 0 bases from J, the junction contained 6 bases not matched to a gene. Here the CDR3 DNA reads TGTGCCACCCGGGACAGAAGCTCCTACAATGAGCAGTTCTTC. Its protein product is CATRDRSSYNEQFF.

Only a few counts were recorded for this clone. The chain recombines TRBV5-1 with TRBJ1-1; D remains unclear. CDR3 length: 13 residues. Per the germline V gene, CDR1 is SGHRS and CDR2 is YFSETQ. V lost 2 bases and J 5 bases, leaving 10 bases between the germline ends. The CDR3, as DNA: TGCGCCAGCAGCTTTGGGTCGGGGACTGAAGCTTTCTTT. Amino acid sequence: CASSFGSGTEAFF. Using reference TRBV5-1 and TRBJ1-1 for the parts outside the CDR3, the full variable domain is KAGVTQTPRYLIKTRGQQVTLSCSPISGHRSVSWYQQTPGQGLQFLFEYFSETQRNKGNFPGRFSGRQFSNSRSEMNVSTLELGDSALYLCASSFGSGTEAFFGQGTRLTVV.

The J gene is TRBJ1-4, the V gene TRBV9; 7 bases agree with TRBD1. V dropped 2 bases and J dropped 7; count of bases not matched to a gene: 8. CDR1 and CDR2 from the germline V gene are SGDLS and YYNGEE. This CDR3 has 15 residues. This CDR3 is CASSVSGQFGEKLFF. CDR3 nucleotides: TGTGCCAGCAGCGTCTCGGGACAGTTCGGTGAAAAACTGTTTTTT. Filled out from reference TRBV9 and TRBJ1-4, the complete variable domain reads DSGVTQTPKHLITATGQRVTLRCSPRSGDLSVYWYQQSLDQGLQFLIQYYNGEERAKGNILERFSAQQFPDLHSELNLSSLELGDSALYFCASSVSGQFGEKLFFGSGTQLSVL.

The rearrangement links TRBV6-1 to TRBJ2-5; the D gene is possibly TRBD1 (5 bases). CDR1 is MNHNS, CDR2 SASEGT, per germline. CDR3 length equals 15 residues. V lost 1 base and J lost 5, with 14 bases in between. CDR3 sequence (DNA): TGTGCCAGCAGTGAAGGGGCAGGGCCGGGCGAGACCCAGTACTTC. Its protein is CASSEGAGPGETQYF.

This clone was detected once. The chain recombines TRBV18 with TRBJ2-7, with TRBD2 matching over 13 bases. The V gene's germline CDR1 is KGHSH and CDR2 LQKENI. With V trimmed by 3 bases and J by 12 bases, 14 bases remained unmatched. The CDR3 loop spans 16 amino acids. The CDR3 region is CASSPRGTSGNQALYF. CDR3 DNA: TGTGCCAGCTCACCTCGCGGGACTAGCGGGAACCAAGCATTGTACTTC.